This TCR beta chain was recovered during a study of cytomegalovirus exposure and HLA in healthy donors. Points from the study as a whole: Analysis was carried out at a later point, and it linked a missense DCLRE1C variant to TCR beta V- and J-gene trimming.

Details on this clone: Its antigen is not identified.

PCR was performed using 60 Vbeta and 13 Jbeta primers. Produced via immunoSEQ multiplex PCR; TCRdb's table is partial and in-frame only. The sample yields roughly 160,000 clones, more than 65% seen once. V lost 5 bases to trimming and J lost 1 base, with 10 bases between them. CDR3 length: 14 residues. Per the germline V gene, CDR1 is MNHEY and CDR2 is SMNVEV (reference sequence). The clonotype originates from a woman aged 25-40 years in good health and CMV-seronegative. The sequenced material came from PBMCs. The V call is TRBV27, the J call TRBJ2-3; a weak D match, TRBD1 (5 bases). The CDR3 here is CASSIQTGTDTQYF. CDR3 bases: TGTGCCAGCAGTATTCAGACAGGCACAGATACGCAGTATTTT.